The 23 T cell receptor beta chains below come from one sample, sequenced in a study of cytomegalovirus exposure and HLA in healthy donors. PCR involved 60 Vbeta and 13 Jbeta primers. Sequencing was performed with immunoSEQ multiplex PCR; in TCRdb, only in-frame clones are kept and a portion is missing. The sample totals tens of thousands of clones. Specimen: PBMCs. The receptors shown here come from a male donor in good health and CMV-seronegative.

J is TRBJ2-3 and V is TRBV15, with TRBD2 identical over 10 bases. Unmatched junction bases numbered 2, after V lost 5 bases and J lost 0 bases. CDR1 is LNHNV, CDR2 YYDKDF, per germline (reference sequence). This CDR3 is 15 amino acids long. CDR3 bases: TGTGCCACCAGCCCGACTAGCGGGAGCACAGATACGCAGTATTTT. As protein: CATSPTSGSTDTQYF.

The rearrangement uses TRBV10-2 and TRBJ2-3; 12 bases fit TRBD2. The CDR3 spans 17 residues. The V gene end was trimmed by 3 bases and the J gene end by 4 bases; junction bases not matched to a gene: 8. Germline V gene sequence: CDR1 WSHSY, CDR2 SAAADI. The DNA for the CDR3 is TGCGCCAGCAGTGACTTCAGACTAGCGGGAGTGGCAGATACGCAGTATTTT. Its translation: CASSDFRLAGVADTQYF.

This chain joins TRBV6-1 and TRBJ2-2; D is perhaps TRBD2 (5 bases). The germline V gene has CDR1 MNHNS and CDR2 SASEGT. This CDR3 has 15 residues. V was trimmed by 0 bases and J by 1 base, leaving 6 bases between them. The chain's CDR3 is CASSEARVNTGELFF. CDR3 in DNA: TGTGCCAGCAGTGAAGCGCGGGTGAACACCGGGGAGCTGTTTTTT.

In nucleotides, the CDR3 is TGTGCCAGTATCCGTCGGGCGGGAGTCAGCACAGATACGCAGTATTTT. Translation: CASIRRAGVSTDTQYF. This chain joins TRBV19 and TRBJ2-3, with 7 bases aligning to TRBD2. V was clipped by 7 bases and J by 0 bases; unmatched bases: 10. The CDR3 has 16 amino acids. Looked up from germline, CDR1 is LNHDA and CDR2 is SQIVND (reference sequence).

The rearrangement joins TRBV5-4 to TRBJ2-2, with a possible D match to TRBD1 (6 bases). V was shortened by 2 bases and J by 0 bases, with 8 bases between the two germline ends. The CDR3 contains 15 residues. The V gene's germline CDR1 is SGHNT and CDR2 YYREEE (reference sequence). The DNA of the CDR3 is TGTGCCAGCAGCTTCGGGACAACGAACACCGGGGAGCTGTTTTTT. This translates into CASSFGTTNTGELFF.

V is TRBV28 and J is TRBJ1-1; 7 positions agree with TRBD1. This CDR3 has 14 amino acids. Germline loops: CDR1 MDHEN, CDR2 SYDVKM. V was clipped by 6 bases and J by 2 bases; unmatched bases: 6. The CDR3 is CASSPPGGNTEAFF. The CDR3 nucleotides are TGTGCCAGCAGCCCCCCAGGGGGAAACACTGAAGCTTTCTTT.

The chain links TRBV28 to TRBJ2-7; the match to TRBD1 covers 7 bases. V lost 1 base and J lost 2; bases outside the gene matches: 5. CDR3 length equals 15 residues. In germline, CDR1 is MDHEN, CDR2 SYDVKM. The DNA for the CDR3 is TGTGCCAGCAGTTTATACAGGGGCCCCACCTACGAGCAGTACTTC. Translated, it gives CASSLYRGPTYEQYF.

This rearrangement joins TRBV18 to TRBJ2-3, with D perhaps matching TRBD2 (5 bases). The germline V and J ends were trimmed by 2 bases and 2 bases, with 17 bases remaining between them. The CDR3 contains 17 residues. Per germline, CDR1 KGHSH and CDR2 LQKENI. The CDR3 here is CASSPMVVATYTDTQYF. The CDR3 DNA reads as TGTGCCAGCTCACCAATGGTGGTAGCGACTTACACAGATACGCAGTATTTT.

The CDR3 DNA follows: TGTGCCAGCAGCCAAGATCAGATGGGAGTAGCGGGGCCCTACGAGCAGTACTTC. Translation: CASSQDQMGVAGPYEQYF. The V gene is TRBV4-2, the J gene TRBJ2-7; 8 bases are a match to TRBD2. Germline V gives CDR1 LGHNA, CDR2 YNFKEQ. CDR3 size: 18 residues. V lost 0 bases and J lost 2; bases outside the gene matches: 12.

The rearrangement uses TRBV6-6 and TRBJ1-5, with D maybe TRBD1 (5 bases). The CDR3 consists of 11 residues. Germline CDR1 MNHNY, CDR2 SVGAGI (reference sequence). V dropped 3 bases and J dropped 10 bases, with 7 bases sitting between them. The CDR3 DNA is TGTGCCAGCAGTTATAGGGGACCCCAGCATTTT. Encoded protein: CASSYRGPQHF.

The rearrangement links TRBV21-1 to TRBJ1-4; the table's D call, TRBD1, was not checked against the DNA. TRBV21-1 is flagged as a pseudogene. The length of the CDR3 is 16 residues. DNA for the CDR3: TGTGCCAGCAGCAAAGCTTCGGGACAGAGTAATGAAAAACTGTTTTTT. Encoded protein: CASSKASGQSNEKLFF.

This chain uses TRBV5-6 with TRBJ1-1; no clear D gene. Between the trimmed V and J ends, which lost 0 bases and 0 bases, there was a span of 9 bases. CDR1 and CDR2 from the germline V gene are SGHDT and YYEEEE. CDR3 size: 15 residues. The CDR3 DNA is TGTGCCAGCAGCTTGGTCCCGGGTATGAACACTGAAGCTTTCTTT. Amino acid sequence: CASSLVPGMNTEAFF.

The chain combines TRBV19 with TRBJ1-1; 8 bases are shared with TRBD1. V was pared by 5 bases and J by 6 bases, with 8 bases of the junction left unmatched. Germline lookup yields CDR1 LNHDA and CDR2 SQIVND (reference sequence). The CDR3 is 14 residues long. CDR3 nucleotides: TGTGCCAGTAGTCCAAGAGGGACAGGCGCTGAAGCTTTCTTT. This gives the protein CASSPRGTGAEAFF.

The chain is built from TRBV18 and TRBJ1-1; no clear D gene. The CDR3 runs 16 residues. V was cut by 2 bases and J by 1 base, with 14 bases left in between. CDR1 is KGHSH and CDR2 is LQKENI in the germline V gene. CDR3 residues: CASSPFRLGRNTEAFF. In DNA form, the CDR3 reads TGTGCCAGCTCACCATTCAGGCTTGGCAGGAACACTGAAGCTTTCTTT.

The chain recombines TRBV11-2 with TRBJ2-3, with a tentative D call TRBD2 (5 bases). CDR3 length: 12 residues. V was shortened by 5 bases and J by 7 bases, with 10 bases between the two germline ends. Germline V gives CDR1 SGHAT, CDR2 FQNNGV. This CDR3 is CASSEGVNTQYF. The CDR3 region has the DNA TGTGCCAGCAGCGAGGGCGTAAATACGCAGTATTTT.

This chain uses TRBV7-9 with TRBJ1-2; D is uncertain. The CDR3 is made up of 11 amino acids. V lost 5 bases and J lost 8, with 9 bases in between. Germline values: CDR1 SEHNR, CDR2 FQNEAQ (reference sequence). As DNA, the CDR3 is TGTGCCAGCAGCGGCGAGCGCGGCTACACCTTC. It translates to CASSGERGYTF.

The gene calls are TRBV28 and TRBJ2-1; tentative D call: TRBD2 (6 bases). Trimming cost V 8 bases and J 7 bases, with 12 bases left between them. Germline CDR1 is MDHEN and CDR2 is SYDVKM. This CDR3 is built from 12 residues. The CDR3: CASERAGNEQFF. CDR3 DNA sequence: TGTGCCAGCGAGCGTGCGGGAAATGAGCAGTTCTTC.

J is TRBJ2-1 and V is TRBV27; 7 bases are a match to TRBD2. Germline CDR1 and CDR2: MNHEY and SMNVEV (reference sequence). CDR3 length equals 15 residues. The V segment lost 6 bases and the J segment 2 bases; nucleotides outside the gene matches: 7. The CDR3 here is CASSPGLGPYNEQFF. As DNA, the CDR3 is TGTGCCAGCAGCCCCGGACTAGGGCCCTACAATGAGCAGTTCTTC.

The J gene is TRBJ1-6, the V gene TRBV30; 8 nucleotides agree with TRBD1. CDR3 length equals 14 residues. J gave up 7 bases and V 7 bases, and 9 bases lay outside the gene matches. CDR1 and CDR2 (germline): GTSNPN, SVGIG (reference sequence). In DNA form, the CDR3 reads TGTGCCTCTACAGGGGGTCCTGTGAATTCACCCCTCCACTTT. It is translated as CASTGGPVNSPLHF.

The rearrangement uses TRBV6-5 and TRBJ2-4, with 7 bases fitting TRBD2. The V and J ends lost 5 bases and 12 bases, in that order; junction bases with no gene match: 10. CDR1 MNHEY and CDR2 SVGAGI come from the germline V gene. The CDR3 is made up of 13 amino acids. CDR3 DNA: TGTGCCAGCAGTAAGAACTACTGGGAGGGTCAGTACTTC. It specifies CASSKNYWEGQYF.

The genes are TRBV11-3 and TRBJ2-1; D might be TRBD1 (6 bases). V lost 5 bases and J lost 8, with 22 bases in between. Germline loops: CDR1 SGHNT, CDR2 YENEEA. There are 16 residues in the CDR3. CDR3 DNA sequence: TGTGCCAGCAGCCGACGAACAGGGTTGATTATTGATGAGCAGTTCTTC. Its translation is CASSRRTGLIIDEQFF.

The chain uses TRBV18 and TRBJ2-3; TRBD2 matches 15 bases. The V and J ends lost 5 bases and 0 bases, in that order; junction bases with no gene match: 6. Germline V gene sequence: CDR1 KGHSH, CDR2 LQKENI. This CDR3 spans 18 amino acids. The CDR3 bases are TGTGCCAGCTCAACCGGGACTAGCGGGGGGACTAGCACAGATACGCAGTATTTT. As protein: CASSTGTSGGTSTDTQYF.

The chain couples TRBV7-2 to TRBJ1-1; no reliable D call. The CDR3 loop spans 12 amino acids. Trimming left V 7 bases short and J 1 base short, with 7 bases between. Germline values: CDR1 SGHTA, CDR2 FQGNSA. CDR3 sequence (DNA): TGTGCCAGCACAGCGGCGAACACTGAAGCTTTCTTT. It yields the protein CASTAANTEAFF.